The 20 T cell receptor beta chains listed next were all sequenced from one sample in a study of early T cells in non-severe SARS-CoV-2 infection. TCRdb called the 5' RACE reads again in MiXCR, with one record for every CDR3 protein. The table includes approximately 66,000 distinct CDR3 sequences, 12% detected once. The source material was whole blood, sampled at baseline. The receptors here all came from an adult who was a healthcare worker with PCR-confirmed SARS-CoV-2 infection or an uninfected control (not recorded which). The donor label of this sample is uncertain.

The V call is TRBV15, the J call TRBJ1-2; a possible D gene is TRBD1 (6 bases). In germline, CDR1 is LNHNV, CDR2 YYDKDF (reference sequence). Trimming removed 5 bases at V and 4 bases at J, with 17 bases between. The CDR3 sequence is 15 residues long. CDR3 bases: TGTGCCACCAGCCCGGGACACCCCCCGGTCTATGGCTACACCTTC. This translates into CATSPGHPPVYGYTF.

The chain links TRBV5-1 to TRBJ1-1, with a weak D call TRBD1 (6 bases). Germline V lookup: CDR1 SGHRS, CDR2 YFSETQ. V was trimmed by 4 bases and J by 0 bases, leaving 16 bases between them. The CDR3 covers 16 residues. CDR3 in DNA: TGCGCCAGCAGCCGAGAAGGACAGCCTATGAACACTGAAGCTTTCTTT. Protein sequence: CASSREGQPMNTEAFF.

This clonotype was seen at least ten times. The chain links TRBV7-9 to TRBJ1-4; D gene uncertain. This CDR3 has 14 residues. Germline assignment: CDR1 SEHNR and CDR2 FQNEAQ (reference sequence). V lost 1 base and J lost 8, with 11 bases in between. DNA of the CDR3: TGTGCCAGCAGCTTAGAAAGGGTAAACGAAAAACTGTTTTTT. This sequence encodes CASSLERVNEKLFF.

This clonotype has at least ten counts. V is TRBV11-2 and J is TRBJ2-7, with TRBD2 identical over 8 bases. This CDR3 is 16 amino acids long. The V gene end was trimmed by 5 bases and the J gene end by 6 bases; junction bases not matched to a gene: 15. The germline V gene has CDR1 SGHAT and CDR2 FQNNGV. CDR3 DNA: TGTGCCAGCAGCCCGGGGGTAGCGGGGCCATCCGGCGAGCAGTACGTC. It is translated as CASSPGVAGPSGEQYV.

This clonotype was recorded a few times. The chain joins TRBV11-2 to TRBJ2-7; 8 bases agree with TRBD2. The junction had 4 bases not matched to a gene; V was cut back by 5 bases and J by 1 base. CDR1 is SGHAT and CDR2 is FQNNGV in the germline V gene. The CDR3 consists of 14 residues. In nucleotides, the CDR3 is TGTGCCAGCAGCGCCAGCGGGGGATCCTACGAGCAGTACGTC. It yields the protein CASSASGGSYEQYV.

This chain uses TRBV6-1 with TRBJ2-3, with 7 bases fitting TRBD1. The CDR3 is 16 residues long. Per germline, CDR1 MNHNS and CDR2 SASEGT. The junction had 7 bases not matched to a gene; V was cut back by 2 bases and J by 2 bases. The CDR3 region is CASSEQVTGITDTQYF. The CDR3 DNA is TGTGCCAGCAGTGAACAAGTGACAGGGATCACAGATACGCAGTATTTT.

This clonotype has more than one count but fewer than ten. J is TRBJ2-3 and V is TRBV6-5, with D hard to call. Trimming pared 0 bases from V and 7 bases from J, leaving 11 bases between. Per germline, CDR1 MNHEY and CDR2 SVGAGI. This CDR3 is 14 amino acids long. CDR3 loop: CASSYSLKQYTQYF. CDR3 DNA sequence: TGTGCCAGCAGTTACTCCCTTAAACAATATACGCAGTATTTT.

This clonotype was seen at least ten times. This rearrangement joins TRBV6-5 to TRBJ1-6; D uncertain. Germline V CDR1 and CDR2: MNHEY, SVGAGI. Trimming cost V 7 bases and J 8 bases, with 15 bases left between them. The CDR3 is 14 amino acids. DNA of the CDR3: TGTGCCAGCACTCGAGCCCAACGGGATTCACCCCTCCACTTT. This gives the protein CASTRAQRDSPLHF.

This clonotype was counted only a few times. The chain is built from TRBV6-1 and TRBJ1-3, with D possibly being TRBD1 (6 bases). The CDR3 is 15 residues long. The germline V gene encodes CDR1 MNHNS and CDR2 SASEGT. The germline V and J ends were trimmed by 4 bases and 0 bases, with 10 bases remaining between them. CDR3 coding DNA: TGTGCCAGCAGTGCACAGGACAGCTCTGGAAACACCATATATTTT. Its protein is CASSAQDSSGNTIYF.

This sequence joins TRBV15 and TRBJ2-7; no clear D gene. Germline V gives CDR1 LNHNV, CDR2 YYDKDF (reference sequence). The CDR3 spans 13 residues. Deletions cut 4 bases from V and 3 bases from J, with 10 bases between. Here the CDR3 reads CATSTGPIYEQYV. CDR3 DNA sequence: TGTGCCACCAGCACAGGACCGATCTACGAGCAGTACGTC.

This clonotype was seen at least ten times. The chain carries TRBV11-2 and TRBJ1-2; 8 nucleotides match TRBD1. This CDR3 is 16 amino acids long. Germline V gene data show CDR1 as SGHAT and CDR2 as FQNNGV. Trimming cost V 2 bases and J 2 bases; bases outside gene matches: 7. CDR3 amino acids: CASSLLGTGPNYGYTF. CDR3 bases: TGTGCCAGCAGCTTACTTGGGACAGGCCCAAACTATGGCTACACCTTC.

This clonotype was observed many times. The rearrangement links TRBV7-9 to TRBJ1-5, with 7 bases lining up with TRBD1. J gave up 2 bases and V 6 bases, and 7 bases lay outside the gene matches. This CDR3 spans 15 amino acids. Germline V gives CDR1 SEHNR, CDR2 FQNEAQ (reference sequence). The CDR3 bases are TGTGCCAGCAGTCCCGGGACAGCTCGCAATCAGCCCCAGCATTTT. Residues: CASSPGTARNQPQHF. Filled out from reference TRBV7-9 and TRBJ1-5, the complete variable domain reads DTGVSQNPRHKITKRGQNVTFRCDPISEHNRLYWYRQTLGQGPEFLTYFQNEAQLEKSRLLSDRFSAERPKGSFSTLEIQRTEQGDSAMYLCASSPGTARNQPQHFGDGTRLSIL.

This clonotype turned up a few times. CDR3 nucleotides: TGTGCCAGCAGCGGACCCTCTAGCGGGGGGGCATGGGAGCAGTTCTTC. This gives the protein CASSGPSSGGAWEQFF. V is TRBV9 and J is TRBJ2-1, with 12 bases matching TRBD2. The CDR3 is made up of 16 amino acids. The V gene end was trimmed by 3 bases and the J gene end by 10 bases; junction bases not matched to a gene: 11. Germline assignment: CDR1 SGDLS and CDR2 YYNGEE.

The chain recombines TRBV6-1 with TRBJ2-1, with D possibly matching TRBD1 (5 bases). This CDR3 contains 13 residues. Germline loops: CDR1 MNHNS, CDR2 SASEGT. The V end was cut by 8 bases, the J end by 3 bases, with 11 bases between. In DNA, the CDR3 is TGTGCCAGCGGTACGACAGTCTACAATGAGCAGTTCTTC. Encoded protein: CASGTTVYNEQFF.

The chain employs TRBV7-2 and TRBJ2-3; no clear D gene. Germline V CDR1 and CDR2: SGHTA, FQGNSA. Trimming left V 1 base short and J 1 base short, with 9 bases between. The CDR3 contains 15 residues. In nucleotides, the CDR3 is TGTGCCAGCAGCTTAGATACGGTAGGCACAGATACGCAGTATTTT. It yields the protein CASSLDTVGTDTQYF.

This clonotype was observed at least ten times. This chain joins TRBV7-3 and TRBJ2-1; 13 bases line up with TRBD2. Germline CDR1 is SGHTA and CDR2 is FQGTGA. The ends lost 5 bases at V and 9 bases at J; junction bases unmatched: 13. The CDR3 totals 17 residues. The CDR3 sequence: CASSKASTSGGSTEQFF. The CDR3 bases are TGTGCCAGCAGCAAAGCCTCGACTAGCGGGGGGTCCACTGAGCAGTTCTTC.

This clonotype was seen once. This chain uses TRBV7-2 with TRBJ2-6, with 14 bases lining up with TRBD2. Germline V lookup: CDR1 SGHTA, CDR2 FQGNSA. V was pared by 3 bases and J by 0 bases, with 4 bases of the junction left unmatched. This CDR3 comprises 19 residues. Here the CDR3 reads CASSLGLAGAISGANVLTF. DNA for the CDR3: TGTGCCAGCAGCTTGGGACTAGCGGGGGCCATCTCTGGGGCCAACGTCCTGACTTTC.

This sequence joins TRBV2 and TRBJ1-2; D unclear. Germline CDR1 and CDR2: SNHLY and FYNNEI. Trimming stripped 7 bases from V and 6 bases from J, with 30 bases between. The CDR3 sequence is 18 residues long. The DNA of the CDR3 is TGTGCCAGCACCGACCGCCTTGTGACGATCCCCTTCAGCAATGGCTACACCTTC. It is translated as CASTDRLVTIPFSNGYTF.

This clonotype was counted at least ten times. The chain is built from TRBV27 and TRBJ2-2; 7 nucleotides line up with TRBD1. Germline V gene lookup returns CDR1 MNHEY and CDR2 SMNVEV (reference sequence). The CDR3 loop spans 16 amino acids. With V trimmed by 8 bases and J by 3 bases, 12 bases remained unmatched. The CDR3 DNA sequence: TGTGCCAGCCGCTCTGCCGGACAGGCGTACACCGGGGAGCTGTTTTTT. Protein product: CASRSAGQAYTGELFF.

The chain combines TRBV6-2 or TRBV6-3 with TRBJ2-1, with D perhaps TRBD2 (6 bases). From germline, CDR1 is MNHEY and CDR2 SVGEGT. With 2 bases removed from V and 0 bases from J, the gap between germline ends came to 11 bases. The CDR3 has 16 amino acids. The CDR3 nucleotides read TGTGCCAGCAGTTACGGGCGGGGAAGCTCCTACAATGAGCAGTTCTTC. Its translation is CASSYGRGSSYNEQFF.